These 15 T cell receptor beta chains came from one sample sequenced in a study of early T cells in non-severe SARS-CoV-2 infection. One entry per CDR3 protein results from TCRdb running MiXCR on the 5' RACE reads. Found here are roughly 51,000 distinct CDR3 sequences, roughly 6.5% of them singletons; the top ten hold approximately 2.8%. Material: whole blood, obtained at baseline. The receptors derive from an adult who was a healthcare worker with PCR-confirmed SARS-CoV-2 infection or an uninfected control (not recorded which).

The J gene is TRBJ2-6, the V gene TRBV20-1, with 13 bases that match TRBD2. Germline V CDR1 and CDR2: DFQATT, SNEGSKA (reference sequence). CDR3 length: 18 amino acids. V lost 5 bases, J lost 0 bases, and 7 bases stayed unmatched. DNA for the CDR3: TGCAGTGCTGCGGGACTAGCGGGGTCAAGCTCTGGGGCCAACGTCCTGACTTTC. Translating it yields CSAAGLAGSSSGANVLTF.

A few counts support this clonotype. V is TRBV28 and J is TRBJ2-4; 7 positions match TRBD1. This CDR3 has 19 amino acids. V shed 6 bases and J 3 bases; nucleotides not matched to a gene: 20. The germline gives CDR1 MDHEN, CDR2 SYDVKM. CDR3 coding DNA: TGTGCCAGCAGCCTACGGGGACAGCTCATTGTGTCGGGCAAAAACATTCAGTACTTC. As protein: CASSLRGQLIVSGKNIQYF.

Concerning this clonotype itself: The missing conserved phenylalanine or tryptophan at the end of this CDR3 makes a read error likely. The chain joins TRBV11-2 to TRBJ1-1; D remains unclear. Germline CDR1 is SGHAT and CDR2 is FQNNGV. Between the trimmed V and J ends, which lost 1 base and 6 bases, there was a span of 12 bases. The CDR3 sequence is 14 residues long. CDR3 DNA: TGTGCCAGCAGCTTAGGTCACAGCGACTCTGAAGCTTTCCTT. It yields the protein CASSLGHSDSEAFL.

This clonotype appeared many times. The CDR3 nucleotides read TGTGCCAGCGGGGGGACAGGGAGGGTCTACGAGCAGTACTTC. Protein: CASGGTGRVYEQYF. V and J are TRBV28 and TRBJ2-7; 9 nucleotides line up with TRBD1. The germline V gene has CDR1 MDHEN and CDR2 SYDVKM. V gave up 8 bases and J gave up 3 bases; unmatched junction bases: 8. The CDR3 loop spans 14 amino acids. Using reference TRBV28 and TRBJ2-7 for the parts outside the CDR3, the full variable domain is DVKVTQSSRYLVKRTGEKVFLECVQDMDHENMFWYRQDPGLGLRLIYFSYDVKMKEKGDIPEGYSVSREKKERFSLILESASTNQTSMYLCASGGTGRVYEQYFGPGTRLTVT.

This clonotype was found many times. In DNA form, the CDR3 reads TGTGCCAGCAGCCTCATTGGGGAGTTCACTGAAGCTTTCTTT. Translation: CASSLIGEFTEAFF. J is TRBJ1-1 and V is TRBV5-5; D unclear. The germline gives CDR1 SGHKS, CDR2 YYEKEE (reference sequence). The germline V and J ends were trimmed by 4 bases and 4 bases, with 14 bases remaining between them. This CDR3 spans 14 amino acids. The full variable domain, in which reference TRBV5-5 and TRBJ1-1 provide the parts outside the CDR3, is DAGVTQSPTHLIKTRGQQVTLRCSPISGHKSVSWYQQVLGQGPQFIFQYYEKEERGRGNFPDRFSARQFPNYSSELNVNALLLGDSALYLCASSLIGEFTEAFFGQGTRLTVV.

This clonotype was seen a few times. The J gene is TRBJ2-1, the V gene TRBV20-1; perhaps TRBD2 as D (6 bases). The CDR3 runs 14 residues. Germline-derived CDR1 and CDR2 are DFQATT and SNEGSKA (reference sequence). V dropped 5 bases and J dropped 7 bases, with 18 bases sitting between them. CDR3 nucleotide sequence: TGCAGTGCTGAACTTAGCGGTGGGAAGAATGAGCAGTTCTTC. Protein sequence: CSAELSGGKNEQFF.

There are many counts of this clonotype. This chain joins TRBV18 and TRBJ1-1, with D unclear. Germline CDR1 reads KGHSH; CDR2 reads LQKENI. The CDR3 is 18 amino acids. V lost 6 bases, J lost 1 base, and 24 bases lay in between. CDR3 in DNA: TGTGCCAGCTCGAGAGAAAGTCCTGCTGGACGGACGAACACTGAAGCTTTCTTT. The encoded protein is CASSRESPAGRTNTEAFF.

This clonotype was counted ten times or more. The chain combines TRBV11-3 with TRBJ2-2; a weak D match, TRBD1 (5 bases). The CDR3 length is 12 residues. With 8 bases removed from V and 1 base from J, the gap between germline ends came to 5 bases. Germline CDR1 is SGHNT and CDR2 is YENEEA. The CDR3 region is CASGQNTGELFF. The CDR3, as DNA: TGTGCCAGCGGACAGAACACCGGGGAGCTGTTTTTT.

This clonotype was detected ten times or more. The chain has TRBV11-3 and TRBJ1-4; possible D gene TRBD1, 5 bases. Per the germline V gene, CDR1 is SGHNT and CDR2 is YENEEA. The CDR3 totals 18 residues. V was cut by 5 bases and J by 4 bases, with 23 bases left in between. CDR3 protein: CASSQWTPQEDNNEKLFF. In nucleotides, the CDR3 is TGTGCCAGCAGCCAATGGACACCCCAGGAGGATAATAATGAAAAACTGTTTTTT. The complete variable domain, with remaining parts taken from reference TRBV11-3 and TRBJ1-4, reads EAGVVQSPRYKIIEKKQPVAFWCNPISGHNTLYWYLQNLGQGPELLIRYENEEAVDDSQLPKDRFSAERLKGVDSTLKIQPAELGDSAVYLCASSQWTPQEDNNEKLFFGSGTQLSVL.

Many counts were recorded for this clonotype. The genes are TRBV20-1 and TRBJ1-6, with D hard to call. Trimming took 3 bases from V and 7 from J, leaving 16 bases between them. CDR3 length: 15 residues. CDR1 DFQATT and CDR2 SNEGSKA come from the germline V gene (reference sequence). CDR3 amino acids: CSASQHPGRNSPLHF. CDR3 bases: TGCAGTGCTAGCCAACACCCCGGGCGGAATTCACCCCTCCACTTT.

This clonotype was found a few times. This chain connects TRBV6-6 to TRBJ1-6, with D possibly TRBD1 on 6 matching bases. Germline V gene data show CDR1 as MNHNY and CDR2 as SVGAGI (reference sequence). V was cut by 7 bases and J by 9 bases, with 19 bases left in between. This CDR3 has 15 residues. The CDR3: CASTSFGGPGSPLHF. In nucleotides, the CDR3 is TGTGCCAGCACTTCTTTCGGGGGCCCAGGTTCACCCCTCCACTTT.

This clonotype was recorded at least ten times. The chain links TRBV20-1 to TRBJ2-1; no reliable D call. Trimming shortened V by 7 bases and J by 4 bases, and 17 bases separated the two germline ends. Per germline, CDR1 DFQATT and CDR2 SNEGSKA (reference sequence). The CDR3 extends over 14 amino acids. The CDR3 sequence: CSVPGPGRYNEQFF. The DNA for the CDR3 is TGCAGTGTCCCCGGCCCCGGTAGGTACAATGAGCAGTTCTTC.

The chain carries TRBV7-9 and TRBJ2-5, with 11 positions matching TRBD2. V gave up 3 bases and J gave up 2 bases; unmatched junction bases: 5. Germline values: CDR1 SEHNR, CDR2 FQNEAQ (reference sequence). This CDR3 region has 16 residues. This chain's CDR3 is CASSFRASGGQETQYF. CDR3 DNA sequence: TGTGCCAGCAGCTTTCGGGCTAGCGGGGGGCAAGAGACCCAGTACTTC.

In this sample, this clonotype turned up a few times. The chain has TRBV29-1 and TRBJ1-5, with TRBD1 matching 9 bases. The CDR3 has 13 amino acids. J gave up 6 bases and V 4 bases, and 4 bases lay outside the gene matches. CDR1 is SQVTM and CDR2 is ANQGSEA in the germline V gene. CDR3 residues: CSVAQGASQPQHF. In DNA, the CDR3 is TGCAGCGTTGCACAGGGGGCAAGTCAGCCCCAGCATTTT.

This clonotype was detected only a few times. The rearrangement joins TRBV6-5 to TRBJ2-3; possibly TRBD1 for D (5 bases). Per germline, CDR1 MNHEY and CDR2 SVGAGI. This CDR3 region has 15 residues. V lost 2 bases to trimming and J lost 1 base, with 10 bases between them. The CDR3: CASSYGATGTDTQYF. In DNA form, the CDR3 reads TGTGCCAGCAGTTACGGGGCCACCGGCACAGATACGCAGTATTTT.